Listed here is a single T cell receptor (beta chain). This record belongs to a study of blood T cell repertoires in COVID-19. About the research overall: There were acute and convalescent COVID-19 samples, and they came from the United States, Italy and Spain. Sources were T cells, B-cell-depleted T cells, or PBMCs; the material itself was cDNA or gDNA.

V lost 2 bases, J lost 0 bases, and 16 bases lay in between. The CDR3 has 17 amino acids. Germline CDR1 and CDR2: MNHNS and SASEGT. Per the authors' pipeline: The assay estimated nucleated cells by amplifying reference gene primers. The data were produced by immunoSEQ multiplex PCR, yet TCRdb's version contains in-frame clones alone and is incomplete. V and J calls and clone size are as listed in that table; D and trimming were resolved from the DNA. The sample has 30,000 to 40,000 clones, 65% to 90% seen once. The chain recombines TRBV6-1 with TRBJ1-1; no definite D call. The TCR was taken from a woman of 80 years or more with active or convalescent COVID-19. Sequenced: peripheral blood. The DNA of the CDR3 is TGTGCCAGCAGTGAAAGGGCGGGAGGCACTTTGAACACTGAAGCTTTCTTT. It translates to CASSERAGGTLNTEAFF.